The count of the clone carrying this T cell receptor (beta chain) is one. Its antigen is still unknown. The record originates from a study of cytomegalovirus exposure and HLA in healthy donors. Whole-study findings and limits: It was likely that a cluster of highly shared sequence variants was a sequencing artifact.

The PCR had 60 Vbeta and 13 Jbeta primers. Data came from immunoSEQ multiplex PCR; TCRdb stores just in-frame clones and leaves some out. The sample includes some 190,000 clones, around 85% of them seen just once. The length of the CDR3 is 13 residues. CDR1 and CDR2 (germline): LGHNT, FRNRAP. V lost 3 bases and J 3 bases, leaving 8 bases between the germline ends. The chain couples TRBV12-5 to TRBJ1-2, with a possible D match to TRBD1 (5 bases). The material sequenced was PBMCs. The receptor's source is a man aged 18-30 years in good health and CMV-seronegative. The CDR3 coding sequence is TGTGCTAGTGGTTTACAGGCACACTATGGCTACACCTTC. Amino acids: CASGLQAHYGYTF.